The T cell receptor (beta chain) under discussion was sequenced for a study of T-cell reconstitution after alpha-beta-depleted transplantation in children (dated by TCRdb to 2015 to 2016). In terms of the full investigation: The study quantitatively tracked T-cell immune reconstitution after TCRalphabeta/CD19-depleted allogeneic hematopoietic cell transplantation in children using TCR repertoire profiling.

The library was produced with PCR. The instrument was an Illumina HiSeq 2500. TCR library preparation used molecular barcoding, with unique molecular identifiers applied to normalize quantification of the TCRbeta repertoire. TCRdb took the public reads, trimmed them with fastp at Q25, ran MiXCR for clone calling and kept in-frame beta chains. Every entry covers one CDR3 protein and lists the most common genes and DNA from its rows. The sample yields about 540,000 distinct CDR3 sequences; about 18% were counted once. Of the sample, roughly 3.3% falls within the top ten clones. Comments on this clonotype: What this receptor recognizes is not known. There are no base qualities to consult, and no much larger clone falls within one base.

The origin of this receptor is a human donor who donated a stem cell graft to a child with acute lymphoblastic leukemia. Source: PBMCs from the stem cell graft donor, taken from the stem cell graft.

The CDR3 in this case is CSVGQKNTGELFF. The DNA reads TGCAGCGTTGGCCAAAAGAACACCGGGGAGCTGTTTTTT. The rearrangement combines TRBV29-1 with TRBJ2-2; too little of a D gene remains to name it. V is reduced by 4 bases and J by 1 base, leaving a spacing of 7 bases between them. Sequences SQVTM (CDR1) and ANQGSEA (CDR2) are obtained from the germline V gene. From its cysteine to its phenylalanine, the CDR3 spans 13 amino acids. The read is trimmed to its CDR3 DNA, 39 bases read in frame from base 1.